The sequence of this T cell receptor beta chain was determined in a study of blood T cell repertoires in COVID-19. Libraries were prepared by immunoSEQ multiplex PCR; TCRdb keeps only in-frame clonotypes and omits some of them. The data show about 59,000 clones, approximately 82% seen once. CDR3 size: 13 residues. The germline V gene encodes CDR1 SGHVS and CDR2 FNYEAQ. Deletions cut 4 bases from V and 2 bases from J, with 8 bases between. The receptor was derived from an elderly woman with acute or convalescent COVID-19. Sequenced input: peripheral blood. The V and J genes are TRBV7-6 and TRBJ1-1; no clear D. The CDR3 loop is CASSSQENTEAFF. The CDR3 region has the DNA TGTGCCAGCAGCTCTCAGGAAAACACTGAAGCTTTCTTT.